This passage covers 13 T cell receptor beta chains from one sample sequenced in a study of shared clonotypes between healthy human individuals. Clones were sequenced by immunoSEQ multiplex PCR, and TCRdb holds only the in-frame ones, with some missing. The sample lists 2 million to 2.5 million clones, more than 80% occurring once. Sequenced: naive CD4+ T cells from PBMCs. The subset denotes: CD45RA+ positively selected. These receptor sequences come from a man between 18 and 29 years old in good health. Some clones in this sample may be carry-over from other donors' samples.

J is TRBJ2-7 and V is TRBV2, with 8 bases aligning to TRBD2. This CDR3 region has 14 residues. After removal of 0 bases from V and 2 bases from J, the junction contained 0 bases not matched to a gene. From germline, CDR1 is SNHLY and CDR2 FYNNEI. CDR3 loop: CASSEAGLAYEQYF. DNA of the CDR3: TGTGCCAGCAGTGAAGCGGGACTAGCCTACGAGCAGTACTTC.

CDR3 in amino acids: CASRAGRTDTQYF. The CDR3 coding sequence is TGTGCCAGTAGGGCGGGACGCACAGATACGCAGTATTTT. This chain connects TRBV19 to TRBJ2-3, with D possibly being TRBD2 (6 bases). Trimming took off 6 bases at V and 1 base at J, with 8 bases between the two ends. The CDR3 is 13 residues long. Germline CDR1 LNHDA, CDR2 SQIVND (reference sequence).

On this clone: The sample carries other DNA sequences with the same CDR3. The J gene is TRBJ1-5, the V gene TRBV18, with D unresolved. The CDR3 has 13 residues. The ends were cut back, 0 bases at V and 2 bases at J, with 2 bases in the middle. Germline V gene lookup returns CDR1 KGHSH and CDR2 LQKENI. CDR3 sequence (DNA): TGTGCCAGCTCACCACCAGGCAATCAGCCCCAGCATTTT. This sequence encodes CASSPPGNQPQHF.

The V gene is TRBV27, the J gene TRBJ2-4, with D uncertain. This CDR3 is built from 14 residues. Germline CDR1 reads MNHEY; CDR2 reads SMNVEV (reference sequence). Between the trimmed V and J ends, which lost 8 bases and 0 bases, there was a span of 11 bases. The CDR3 DNA reads TGTGCCAGCGGTTCAATAATAGCCAAAAACATTCAGTACTTC. It encodes CASGSIIAKNIQYF.

The chain links TRBV27 to TRBJ2-1; D is ambiguous. The CDR3 has 15 residues. Germline V gene sequence: CDR1 MNHEY, CDR2 SMNVEV (reference sequence). The V and J ends lost 0 bases and 6 bases respectively, with 12 bases between them. The CDR3 nucleotides are TGTGCCAGCAGTTTATCTTCGGTTCCGATCAATGAGCAGTTCTTC. Residues: CASSLSSVPINEQFF.

The rearrangement joins TRBV19 to TRBJ2-7, with 10 bases aligning to TRBD2. This CDR3 has 13 amino acids. Germline trimming cut 6 bases from V and 4 bases from J; bases unmatched to any gene: 3. Germline V gene data show CDR1 as LNHDA and CDR2 as SQIVND (reference sequence). CDR3 in DNA: TGTGCCAGTAGGTCTAGCGGGAGTTACGAGCAGTACTTC. Translating gives CASRSSGSYEQYF.

The gene calls are TRBV29-1 and TRBJ2-7, with a possible D match to TRBD2 (6 bases). V lost 0 bases and J lost 2, with 14 bases in between. Germline V gene lookup returns CDR1 SQVTM and CDR2 ANQGSEA. The CDR3 consists of 15 residues. The CDR3 reads CSVEDRRESPYEQYF. CDR3 in DNA: TGCAGCGTTGAAGATCGCCGGGAGTCCCCCTACGAGCAGTACTTC.

The chain combines TRBV7-2 with TRBJ2-3; the D is unclear. Germline values: CDR1 SGHTA, CDR2 FQGNSA. This CDR3 region has 16 residues. Trimming pared 5 bases from V and 4 bases from J, leaving 19 bases between. The CDR3: CASSLTGLRPADTQYF. The CDR3, as DNA: TGTGCCAGCAGCCTAACCGGGCTAAGGCCGGCAGATACGCAGTATTTT.

Concerning this clone: The identical CDR3 is also encoded by other nucleotide sequences in the sample. The chain is built from TRBV28 and TRBJ2-5; D might be TRBD2 (6 bases). V dropped 5 bases and J dropped 1 base, with 11 bases sitting between them. CDR1 and CDR2 (germline): MDHEN, SYDVKM. The CDR3 totals 14 residues. The CDR3 protein is CASSLPGLQETQYF. CDR3 sequence (DNA): TGTGCCAGCAGTCTACCGGGACTCCAAGAGACCCAGTACTTC. The complete variable domain, with remaining parts taken from reference TRBV28 and TRBJ2-5, reads DVKVTQSSRYLVKRTGEKVFLECVQDMDHENMFWYRQDPGLGLRLIYFSYDVKMKEKGDIPEGYSVSREKKERFSLILESASTNQTSMYLCASSLPGLQETQYFGPGTRLLVL.

The gene calls are TRBV1 and TRBJ1-2. TRBV1 is flagged as a pseudogene. The CDR3 spans 13 residues. The DNA for the CDR3 is TGCACCAGCAGCCCAGACAGACCCTATGGCTACACCTTC. It encodes CTSSPDRPYGYTF.

This chain connects TRBV27 to TRBJ2-7; D is uncertain. Trimming removed 6 bases at V and 2 bases at J, with 11 bases between. Germline lookup yields CDR1 MNHEY and CDR2 SMNVEV (reference sequence). The CDR3 contains 13 residues. The CDR3 region has the DNA TGTGCCAGCAGCCGGATCGGTCCCTACGAGCAGTACTTC. The encoded protein is CASSRIGPYEQYF.

The chain couples TRBV2 to TRBJ1-5, with 9 bases matching TRBD1. This CDR3 comprises 14 residues. Trimming at V came to 5 bases and at J to 3 bases, leaving 2 bases not matched to a gene. Germline CDR1 SNHLY, CDR2 FYNNEI. The CDR3 loop reads CASSRDRVNQPQHF. In nucleotides, the CDR3 is TGTGCCAGCAGTCGGGACAGGGTCAATCAGCCCCAGCATTTT.

This clone has a handful of counts. The chain recombines TRBV19 with TRBJ1-2; D gene uncertain. Trimming cost V 3 bases and J 6 bases, with 11 bases left between them. The V gene's germline CDR1 is LNHDA and CDR2 SQIVND (reference sequence). This CDR3 spans 13 amino acids. The CDR3 DNA reads TGTGCCAGTAGTATGGCGGGAACCCATGGCTACACCTTC. It codes for CASSMAGTHGYTF.